Ten or more counts support the clone carrying this TCR beta chain. Noted time point: blood at routine non-recurrence follow-up after resection. Whole RNA, which was extracted from tumor, nontumor lung tissue or frozen PBMC, was sequenced without any cell sorting. This CDR3 spans 12 amino acids. Germline V gene lookup returns CDR1 LGHDT and CDR2 YNNKEL (reference sequence). Trimming took 11 bases from V and 8 from J, leaving 15 bases between them. The data were taken from a study of spatial heterogeneity in lung cancer. Study at large: The donors comprised around 76 untreated early-stage non-small cell lung cancer patients. Sequenced were any available follow-up PBMC samples, which had been obtained a median of roughly 2 years after resection.

Every TCR cDNA molecule bore a unique molecular identifier. TCRdb used MiXCR to reprocess the 5' RACE reads, holding one entry per CDR3 protein. There are around 100,000 distinct CDR3 sequences in the sample; 9.5% to 14% occur only once, and 20% to 25% lies in the top ten. The chain is built from TRBV3-1 and TRBJ1-4; possibly TRBD1 for D (6 bases). The source is a female donor with early-stage non-small cell lung cancer. The sequencing used PBMCs, collected at follow-up. The CDR3 DNA follows: TGTGCCTCAGGAGGGGGACGGGAAAAACTGTTTTTT. Translating it yields CASGGGREKLFF.